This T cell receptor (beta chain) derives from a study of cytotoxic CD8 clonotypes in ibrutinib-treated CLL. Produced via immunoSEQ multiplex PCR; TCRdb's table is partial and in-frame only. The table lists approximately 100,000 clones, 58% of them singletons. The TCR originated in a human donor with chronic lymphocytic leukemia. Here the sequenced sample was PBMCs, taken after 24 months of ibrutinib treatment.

The CDR3 loop is CASSFFEKDAQQYF. The CDR3 DNA reads as TGCGCCAGCAGCTTCTTCGAGAAGGACGCCCAGCAGTACTTC. V usage is TRBV5-1 and J usage is TRBJ2-7, with D hard to call. V was trimmed by 2 bases and J by 8 bases, leaving 17 bases between them. Germline lookup yields CDR1 SGHRS and CDR2 YFSETQ. This CDR3 contains 14 residues.